What follows is one TCR beta chain and its context. Its antigen is undetermined. The entry originates in a study of T cells in localized non-small cell lung cancer. Study-level results: Adjacent uninvolved lung had the highest clonality, suggesting focused antigen responses. Out of the top 100 tumor clones, a median about 58 were seen in adjacent lung.

Sequencing used immunoSEQ multiplex PCR; TCRdb keeps in-frame clones, though not all of them. The sample shows approximately 35,000 clones, under 90% of them seen only once. The starting material was peripheral blood, obtained before any cancer treatment. The receptor comes from a man aged 35-75 years with stage I lung adenocarcinoma.

The CDR3 nucleotides are TGTGCCAGCAGCCCAGCCTCCAATGAGCAGTTCTTC. Protein: CASSPASNEQFF. The V and J genes are TRBV9 and TRBJ2-1; D is unresolved. CDR3 length: 12 amino acids. V was shortened by 4 bases and J by 6 bases, with 8 bases between the two germline ends. CDR1 and CDR2 from the germline V gene are SGDLS and YYNGEE.